The clone carrying this T cell receptor (beta chain) was counted only a few times. The data stem from a study of cytomegalovirus exposure and HLA in healthy donors. V shed 4 bases and J shed 2 bases, with 23 bases lying between them. There are 18 residues in the CDR3. Germline V lookup: CDR1 MDHEN, CDR2 SYDVKM. The primer mix had 60 Vbeta and 13 Jbeta primers. Libraries were prepared by immunoSEQ multiplex PCR; TCRdb keeps only in-frame clonotypes and omits some of them. Here the sample spans about 43,000 clones, roughly 51% being singletons. The sequencing sample was made of PBMCs. The receptor was derived from a man aged 60 to 75 in good health and CMV-seronegative. This chain uses TRBV28 with TRBJ1-2; TRBD1 is a possible D gene (5 bases). In nucleotides, the CDR3 is TGTGCCAGCAGTTCTAGTTGGGGGGGAACTAGGGCAAACTATGGCTACACCTTC. Protein product: CASSSSWGGTRANYGYTF.